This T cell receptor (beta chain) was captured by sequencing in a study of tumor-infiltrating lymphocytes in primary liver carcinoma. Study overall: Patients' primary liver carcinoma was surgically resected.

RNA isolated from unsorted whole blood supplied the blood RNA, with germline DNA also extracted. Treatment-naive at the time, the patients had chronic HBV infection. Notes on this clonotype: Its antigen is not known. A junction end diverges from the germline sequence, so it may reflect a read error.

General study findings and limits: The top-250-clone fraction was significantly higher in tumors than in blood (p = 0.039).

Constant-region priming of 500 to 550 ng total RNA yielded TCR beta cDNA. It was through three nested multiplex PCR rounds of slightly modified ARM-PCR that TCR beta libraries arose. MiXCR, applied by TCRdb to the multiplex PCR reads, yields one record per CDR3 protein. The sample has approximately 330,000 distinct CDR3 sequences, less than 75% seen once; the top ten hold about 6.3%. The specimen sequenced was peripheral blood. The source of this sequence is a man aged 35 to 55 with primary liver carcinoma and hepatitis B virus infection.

Here the CDR3 reads CASSQLPSSYSEQFF. The CDR3 DNA reads as TGTGCCAGCAGTCAATTACCCAGCTCCTACAGTGAGCAGTTCTTC. The rearrangement joins TRBV6-5 to TRBJ2-1, with no clear D. The CDR3 runs to 15 residues. Germline V CDR1 and CDR2: MNHEY, SVGAGI.